Listed below are T cell receptor beta chains from one sample, sequenced in a study of CD4 T cells in relation to SARS-CoV-2 and coronaviruses. The data were produced by immunoSEQ multiplex PCR, yet TCRdb's version contains in-frame clones alone and is incomplete. The sample carries 20,000 or so clones, approximately 80% recorded once. These receptors have no identified antigens. The material sequenced was CD4+ T cells from PBMCs, cultured in vitro. The receptors come from a human donor in good health. Both conserved end residues are part of each CDR3. Each record gives: D gene, V gene, J gene, clone size, CDR3 DNA, CDR3 protein. A D gene is named only where the DNA matches it firmly. Part of the rows lack a size; the others show once, few, many or a class for expanded clones.

d_call: -
v_call: TRBV25-1
j_call: TRBJ2-7
clone_size: few
cdr3_nt: TGTGCCAGCAGTGAATCCGGAACCTACGAGCAGTACTTC
cdr3_aa: CASSESGTYEQYF

d_call: -
v_call: TRBV5-1
j_call: TRBJ2-2
clone_size: -
cdr3_nt: TGCGCCAGCAGCTTGGAATCCGGGCCAAGCACCGGGGAGCTGTTTTTT
cdr3_aa: CASSLESGPSTGELFF

d_call: -
v_call: TRBV3-1/TRBV3-2
j_call: TRBJ2-3
clone_size: -
cdr3_nt: TGTGCCAGCAGCCATGCCGACGGGACAGATACGCAGTATTTT
cdr3_aa: CASSHADGTDTQYF

d_call: -
v_call: TRBV11-2
j_call: TRBJ2-7
clone_size: -
cdr3_nt: TGTGCCAGCAGCTTTACCTTGGGAGCGAGGCTAGCGAACGAGCAGTACTTC
cdr3_aa: CASSFTLGARLANEQYF

d_call: -
v_call: TRBV19
j_call: TRBJ2-1
clone_size: once
cdr3_nt: TGTGCCAGTAGTGACCGGGGAGGCTCCGGGAATGAGCAGTTCTTC
cdr3_aa: CASSDRGGSGNEQFF

d_call: TRBD2
v_call: TRBV19
j_call: TRBJ2-7
clone_size: few
cdr3_nt: TGTGCCAGTAGTATACAACTAGCGGGAACCTACGAGCAGTACTTC
cdr3_aa: CASSIQLAGTYEQYF

d_call: -
v_call: TRBV12-3/TRBV12-4
j_call: TRBJ2-1
clone_size: -
cdr3_nt: TGTGCCAGCAGTTTAGAGGGAGAGAAGTTCTTC
cdr3_aa: CASSLEGEKFF

d_call: -
v_call: TRBV6-5
j_call: TRBJ1-2
clone_size: -
cdr3_nt: TGTGCCAGCAAGCCAGGGCCCTTAGTGGATGGCTACACCTTC
cdr3_aa: CASKPGPLVDGYTF

d_call: TRBD2
v_call: TRBV2
j_call: TRBJ2-3
clone_size: -
cdr3_nt: TGTGCCAGCAGTGTCGGGCTAGCGGGCACAGATACGCAGTATTTT
cdr3_aa: CASSVGLAGTDTQYF

d_call: TRBD2
v_call: TRBV20-1
j_call: TRBJ2-7
clone_size: -
cdr3_nt: TGCAGTGCTAGTCTAGCGGGAGGACCAACCTACGAGCAGTACTTC
cdr3_aa: CSASLAGGPTYEQYF

d_call: -
v_call: TRBV19
j_call: TRBJ1-1
clone_size: few
cdr3_nt: TGTGCCAGTAGTATACTATCTGGCGGGGCTTTCTTT
cdr3_aa: CASSILSGGAFF

d_call: -
v_call: TRBV5-1
j_call: TRBJ2-7
clone_size: -
cdr3_nt: TGCGCCAGCAGCTTGATGAGAATGTCAGGAGGCTCCTACGAGCAGTACTTC
cdr3_aa: CASSLMRMSGGSYEQYF

d_call: -
v_call: TRBV7-9
j_call: TRBJ2-1
clone_size: -
cdr3_nt: TGTGCCAGCACCAGGGAGCGCGGGTTCTCCTACAATGAGCAGTTCTTC
cdr3_aa: CASTRERGFSYNEQFF

d_call: -
v_call: TRBV5-6
j_call: TRBJ2-3
clone_size: -
cdr3_nt: TGTGCCAGCAGCCAGGTTAGCGGTACGCAGTATTTT
cdr3_aa: CASSQVSGTQYF

d_call: -
v_call: TRBV10-3
j_call: TRBJ1-1
clone_size: -
cdr3_nt: TGTGCCATCAGAAAAACGGGAACTGAAGCTTTCTTT
cdr3_aa: CAIRKTGTEAFF

d_call: TRBD1
v_call: TRBV30
j_call: TRBJ1-1
clone_size: -
cdr3_nt: TGTGCCTACTCCGGGACAGCTGAAGCTTTCTTT
cdr3_aa: CAYSGTAEAFF

d_call: -
v_call: TRBV12-3/TRBV12-4
j_call: TRBJ2-1
clone_size: -
cdr3_nt: TGTGCCAGCAGTCGGGTGGCCCGGGGGCAGTTCTTC
cdr3_aa: CASSRVARGQFF

d_call: -
v_call: TRBV6-1
j_call: TRBJ1-5
clone_size: -
cdr3_nt: TGTGCCAGCAGTGAAGCGCGGGGGAACCATAAATTTTGGAGCAATCAGCCCCAGCATTTT
cdr3_aa: CASSEARGNHKFWSNQPQHF

d_call: -
v_call: TRBV20-1
j_call: TRBJ2-1
clone_size: few
cdr3_nt: TGCAGTCCAAGCTACAATGAGCAGTTCTTC
cdr3_aa: CSPSYNEQFF

d_call: -
v_call: TRBV20-1
j_call: TRBJ1-3
clone_size: -
cdr3_nt: TGCAGTGCAGCAACCGGAAACACCATATATTTT
cdr3_aa: CSAATGNTIYF

d_call: -
v_call: TRBV30
j_call: TRBJ2-7
clone_size: -
cdr3_nt: TGTGCCTGGAGTAGGACAGATACCTCCGAGCAGTACTTC
cdr3_aa: CAWSRTDTSEQYF

d_call: TRBD1
v_call: TRBV10-3
j_call: TRBJ1-1
clone_size: -
cdr3_nt: TGTGCCATCAGTGATACGACAGGGTACACTGAAGCTTTCTTT
cdr3_aa: CAISDTTGYTEAFF

d_call: -
v_call: TRBV28
j_call: TRBJ1-2
clone_size: -
cdr3_nt: TGTGCCAGCAGTTCCGTCGACTATGGCTACACCTTC
cdr3_aa: CASSSVDYGYTF

d_call: -
v_call: TRBV2
j_call: TRBJ2-1
clone_size: -
cdr3_nt: TGTGCCAGCGTTATCCTACGGACCCACAATGAGCAGTTCTTC
cdr3_aa: CASVILRTHNEQFF

d_call: -
v_call: TRBV30
j_call: TRBJ1-5
clone_size: -
cdr3_nt: TGTGCCTGGAGTGTAAAACGTGATCAGCCCCAGCATTTT
cdr3_aa: CAWSVKRDQPQHF

d_call: -
v_call: TRBV5-6
j_call: TRBJ2-7
clone_size: -
cdr3_nt: TGTGCCAGCAGCCTATTGGGGGGCGCCGAGCAGTACTTC
cdr3_aa: CASSLLGGAEQYF

d_call: -
v_call: TRBV19
j_call: TRBJ1-1
clone_size: few
cdr3_nt: TGTGCCAGTAGTAGGGCAGGAGGGACTGAAGCTTTCTTT
cdr3_aa: CASSRAGGTEAFF

d_call: -
v_call: TRBV11-2
j_call: TRBJ1-1
clone_size: -
cdr3_nt: TGTGCCAGCAGCTTTGGGGGACACCAGAACACTGAAGCTTTCTTT
cdr3_aa: CASSFGGHQNTEAFF

d_call: TRBD2
v_call: TRBV7-9
j_call: TRBJ2-1
clone_size: -
cdr3_nt: TGTGCCAGCAGCTTAGAGCGGGAGAGGAATGAGCAGTTCTTC
cdr3_aa: CASSLERERNEQFF

d_call: -
v_call: TRBV6-1
j_call: TRBJ2-2
clone_size: -
cdr3_nt: TGTGCCAGCAGTGAGACGCCCCAGAGCACCGGGGAGCTGTTTTTT
cdr3_aa: CASSETPQSTGELFF

d_call: TRBD1
v_call: TRBV6-1
j_call: TRBJ2-5
clone_size: few
cdr3_nt: TGTGCCAGCAGTGACGAGACAGGGCAAGAGACCCAGTACTTC
cdr3_aa: CASSDETGQETQYF